The 25 T cell receptor beta chains reported below all come from one sample, sequenced in a study of blood T cell repertoires in COVID-19. Using immunoSEQ multiplex PCR, the repertoire was profiled, and TCRdb retains in-frame clones only, with some absent. The data contain about 370,000 clones, approximately 90% of them singletons. The sample comprised PBMCs or T cells enriched from blood (not recorded which). The receptors originated from a man younger than 35 who had recovered from COVID-19.

The rearrangement uses TRBV28 and TRBJ2-2; D gene unclear. This CDR3 is 15 amino acids long. V was trimmed by 3 bases and J by 3 bases, leaving 11 bases between them. Germline V gene sequence: CDR1 MDHEN, CDR2 SYDVKM. Here the CDR3 reads CASSLSSLHTGELFF. CDR3 nucleotide sequence: TGTGCCAGCAGTTTGAGCTCCCTACACACCGGGGAGCTGTTTTTT.

The V and J genes are TRBV19 and TRBJ2-7; tentatively, D is TRBD2 (5 bases). CDR1 is LNHDA, CDR2 SQIVND, per germline (reference sequence). The germline V and J ends were trimmed by 5 bases and 3 bases, with 14 bases remaining between them. This CDR3 contains 14 residues. CDR3 in amino acids: CASSQLATNYEQYF. The CDR3 DNA is TGTGCCAGTAGTCAGCTAGCTACAAACTACGAGCAGTACTTC.

V is TRBV5-4 and J is TRBJ2-7; TRBD1 might be the D (6 bases). This CDR3 is 14 amino acids long. From germline, CDR1 is SGHNT and CDR2 YYREEE (reference sequence). With 2 bases removed from V and 0 bases from J, the gap between germline ends came to 9 bases. CDR3 protein: CASSLQGSSYEQYF. Written as DNA, the CDR3 is TGTGCCAGCAGCTTACAGGGTAGCTCCTACGAGCAGTACTTC.

This clone was picked up one time. The V call is TRBV6-1, the J call TRBJ1-6, with D possibly being TRBD1 (6 bases). Trimming removed 4 bases at V and 3 bases at J, with 13 bases between. The germline gives CDR1 MNHNS, CDR2 SASEGT. The CDR3 has 16 amino acids. The CDR3 spells CASSAYRALYNSPLHF. The CDR3 nucleotides read TGTGCCAGCAGTGCCTACAGGGCCCTCTATAATTCACCCCTCCACTTT.

V gene TRBV21-1 combines with J gene TRBJ2-7; the table's D call TRBD2 went unverified against the DNA. TRBV21-1 is described as a pseudogene. The CDR3 spans 14 residues. CDR3 DNA: TGTGCCAGCATTCCGACTGAATGCTCCTACGAGCAGTACTTC. It encodes CASIPTECSYEQYF.

The chain joins TRBV21-1 to TRBJ2-7; whether TRBD1, the table's D call, matches the DNA was not checked. TRBV21-1 is given as a pseudogene. This CDR3 contains 10 residues. CDR3 in amino acids: CASTVRQGLF. CDR3 in DNA: TGTGCCAGCACCGTTCGACAGGGCCTCTTC.

The chain is built from TRBV19 and TRBJ2-3; tentatively, D is TRBD2 (6 bases). The CDR3 has 15 amino acids. Trimming stripped 6 bases from V and 1 base from J, with 14 bases between. CDR1 is LNHDA, CDR2 SQIVND, per germline (reference sequence). The CDR3 protein is CASSHGRSGTDTQYF. CDR3 coding DNA: TGTGCCAGTAGCCATGGGAGGTCGGGCACAGATACGCAGTATTTT.

The chain has TRBV18 and TRBJ2-5; the D gene is possibly TRBD2 (5 bases). CDR1 is KGHSH and CDR2 is LQKENI in the germline V gene. V lost 1 base and J lost 4, with 10 bases in between. The CDR3 is 14 residues long. The CDR3 bases are TGTGCCAGCTCACCACTTTCGGGGTCAGAGACCCAGTACTTC. Amino acid sequence: CASSPLSGSETQYF.

V gene TRBV27 combines with J gene TRBJ2-7, with 7 positions matching TRBD2. CDR3 length: 14 amino acids. From germline, CDR1 is MNHEY and CDR2 SMNVEV (reference sequence). V dropped 6 bases and J dropped 3; count of bases not matched to a gene: 8. DNA of the CDR3: TGTGCCAGCAGCGTCCGGGACTACATCTACGAGCAGTACTTC. It is translated as CASSVRDYIYEQYF.

The chain is built from TRBV7-7 and TRBJ2-7; 7 positions agree with TRBD1. The germline CDR1 and CDR2 sequences are SSHAT and FNYEAQ (reference sequence). V shed 5 bases and J 0 bases; nucleotides not matched to a gene: 4. The CDR3 length is 14 residues. CDR3 protein: CASSLGQSSYEQYF. CDR3 coding DNA: TGTGCCAGCAGCCTGGGACAGAGCTCCTACGAGCAGTACTTC.

This chain joins TRBV6-5 and TRBJ1-3, with D tentatively TRBD1 (5 bases). Germline V gene lookup returns CDR1 MNHEY and CDR2 SVGAGI. Trimming pared 10 bases from V and 4 bases from J, leaving 17 bases between. This CDR3 has 14 residues. The CDR3 region has the DNA TGTGCCACTTCACCGGGGGAAGAAGGAAACACCATATATTTT. It specifies CATSPGEEGNTIYF.

This clone came up once. The genes are TRBV11-1 and TRBJ2-1; 7 bases map to TRBD2. V dropped 5 bases and J dropped 6; count of bases not matched to a gene: 7. This CDR3 region has 14 residues. The V gene's germline CDR1 is SGHAT and CDR2 FQDESV (reference sequence). The CDR3 protein is CASSDGLDRNEQFF. CDR3 DNA: TGTGCCAGCAGCGACGGACTAGATCGCAATGAGCAGTTCTTC.

The chain is built from TRBV6-5 and TRBJ1-5, with a tentative D call TRBD1 (5 bases). The V end lost 5 bases, the J end lost 2 bases, and 10 bases lay between the germline ends. Germline V gives CDR1 MNHEY, CDR2 SVGAGI. The CDR3 has 14 amino acids. CDR3 coding DNA: TGTGCCAGCAGTCCTCAGGGTGGCAATCAGCCCCAGCATTTT. The encoded protein is CASSPQGGNQPQHF.

As DNA, the CDR3 is TGTGCCAGCAGTGGCTCGGGGGACTCCTATAATTCACCCCTCCACTTT. This encodes CASSGSGDSYNSPLHF. The J gene is TRBJ1-6, the V gene TRBV6-1, with D perhaps matching TRBD1 (5 bases). V was cut by 4 bases and J by 0 bases, with 10 bases left in between. Germline V gene lookup returns CDR1 MNHNS and CDR2 SASEGT. This CDR3 comprises 16 residues.

The chain employs TRBV7-2 and TRBJ2-7; perhaps TRBD1 as D (5 bases). Per germline, CDR1 SGHTA and CDR2 FQGNSA. The CDR3 is 15 residues long. The germline V and J ends were trimmed by 1 base and 0 bases, with 10 bases remaining between them. CDR3 region: CASSLDKGNSYEQYF. As DNA, the CDR3 is TGTGCCAGCAGCTTAGATAAGGGGAACTCCTACGAGCAGTACTTC.

The gene calls are TRBV27 and TRBJ2-7; 12 bases agree with TRBD2. This CDR3 has 16 amino acids. Trimming cost V 6 bases and J 0 bases; bases outside gene matches: 6. Germline loops: CDR1 MNHEY, CDR2 SMNVEV (reference sequence). CDR3 loop: CASRYSGLAGSYEQYF. The CDR3 DNA sequence: TGTGCCAGCAGGTACTCGGGACTAGCGGGCTCCTACGAGCAGTACTTC.

The chain uses TRBV11-2 and TRBJ2-1; TRBD2 matches at 10 bases. The length of the CDR3 is 15 residues. Germline CDR1 reads SGHAT; CDR2 reads FQNNGV. V was clipped by 5 bases and J by 8 bases; unmatched bases: 9. The CDR3 is CASSLRASGSDEQFF. The CDR3 DNA reads TGTGCCAGCAGCCTCCGAGCTAGCGGGAGCGATGAGCAGTTCTTC. The complete variable domain, with remaining parts taken from reference TRBV11-2 and TRBJ2-1, reads EAGVAQSPRYKIIEKRQSVAFWCNPISGHATLYWYQQILGQGPKLLIQFQNNGVVDDSQLPKDRFSAERLKGVDSTLKIQPAKLEDSAVYLCASSLRASGSDEQFFGPGTRLTVL.

This rearrangement joins TRBV4-3 to TRBJ2-1, with 9 bases fitting TRBD2. Germline trimming cut 0 bases from V and 9 bases from J; bases unmatched to any gene: 12. The germline V gene encodes CDR1 LGHNA and CDR2 YSLEER. The CDR3 is 17 residues long. In DNA, the CDR3 is TGCGCCAGCAGCCAAGAAGGCGGGAGGGCCAATTTTGGTGAGCAGTTCTTC. This sequence encodes CASSQEGGRANFGEQFF.

The rearrangement links TRBV5-4 to TRBJ2-5; 7 nucleotides agree with TRBD2. The CDR3 consists of 15 residues. The V gene end was trimmed by 4 bases and the J gene end by 4 bases; junction bases not matched to a gene: 10. The germline CDR1 and CDR2 sequences are SGHNT and YYREEE (reference sequence). In nucleotides, the CDR3 is TGTGCCAGCAGCGCGCGCGGGGGAAGGGCAGAGACCCAGTACTTC. Translating it yields CASSARGGRAETQYF. The complete variable domain, with remaining parts taken from reference TRBV5-4 and TRBJ2-5, reads ETGVTQSPTHLIKTRGQQVTLRCSSQSGHNTVSWYQQALGQGPQFIFQYYREEENGRGNFPPRFSGLQFPNYSSELNVNALELDDSALYLCASSARGGRAETQYFGPGTRLLVL.

V and J are TRBV28 and TRBJ1-2; 12 positions agree with TRBD1. Looked up from germline, CDR1 is MDHEN and CDR2 is SYDVKM. V lost 5 bases and J lost 2; bases outside the gene matches: 15. The CDR3 contains 19 residues. The CDR3, as DNA: TGTGCCAGCAGTAGACCTCCACCGGGACAGGGGGCGCGGAACTATGGCTACACCTTC. It is translated as CASSRPPPGQGARNYGYTF.

The V gene is TRBV18, the J gene TRBJ1-5; a possible D gene is TRBD1 (5 bases). V dropped 6 bases and J dropped 0 bases, with 12 bases sitting between them. The germline V gene has CDR1 KGHSH and CDR2 LQKENI. This CDR3 has 15 residues. The CDR3 DNA is TGTGCCAGCTCCCGGGGACTTTCTAGCAATCAGCCCCAGCATTTT. This translates into CASSRGLSSNQPQHF.

The chain links TRBV9 to TRBJ2-3, with 12 bases lining up with TRBD2. Germline loops: CDR1 SGDLS, CDR2 YYNGEE. The CDR3 runs to 17 residues. V trimming: 3 bases; J trimming: 4 bases; junction bases outside the gene matches: 9. This chain's CDR3 is CASSATPRLAGADTQYF. The CDR3 region has the DNA TGTGCCAGCAGCGCAACCCCCAGACTAGCGGGAGCAGATACGCAGTATTTT.

The chain has TRBV7-9 and TRBJ1-1; maybe TRBD1 (6 bases). V was pared by 0 bases and J by 8 bases, with 10 bases between. The CDR3 has 13 residues. Germline V gives CDR1 SEHNR, CDR2 FQNEAQ (reference sequence). The CDR3 protein is CASSLAGAGEAFF. The DNA of the CDR3 is TGTGCCAGCAGCTTAGCGGGGGCAGGGGAAGCTTTCTTT.

This clone was found many times. The genes are TRBV19 and TRBJ1-5; TRBD1 agrees at 8 bases. CDR1 is LNHDA and CDR2 is SQIVND in the germline V gene (reference sequence). There are 16 residues in the CDR3. V shed 6 bases and J 3 bases; nucleotides not matched to a gene: 10. CDR3: CASSNGPGGNNQPQHF. The CDR3, as DNA: TGTGCCAGTAGCAACGGGCCAGGGGGCAACAATCAGCCCCAGCATTTT.

This clone was recorded a few times. This chain links TRBV7-8 with TRBJ2-2; 8 bases are shared with TRBD1. V was pared by 6 bases and J by 1 base, with 4 bases of the junction left unmatched. The CDR3 extends over 15 amino acids. CDR1 is SGHVS and CDR2 is FQNEAQ in the germline V gene. The DNA of the CDR3 is TGTGCCAGCAGGGCCGGGACAGGGAACACCGGGGAGCTGTTTTTT. It codes for CASRAGTGNTGELFF.